The clone carrying this T cell receptor (beta chain) came up many times. Its target is not known. MiXCR, applied by TCRdb to the 5' RACE reads, yields one record per CDR3 protein. The sample consists of over 110,000 distinct CDR3 sequences, roughly 8% of them appearing once. The sample originates from a study of T cells after yellow fever vaccination. On the study more broadly: When fractions had low cell numbers, they were prepared with SMART-Seq v4 Ultra Low Input. Study-level findings and limits: The CD4 compartment and the CD8 compartment contained a small share of clonotypes in common. Post-booster reappearance was seen for most primary-vaccination clones (just under 97% CD4, roughly 91% CD8). Faster peaking, at day 5 versus 15, marked a secondary response that was weaker.

Germline V CDR1 and CDR2: LGHNA, YSLEER. The CDR3 length is 16 residues. The ends were cut back, 0 bases at V and 6 bases at J, with 12 bases in the middle. The sequencing used CD4+ T cells sorted from PBMCs, collected 5 days after the yellow fever booster vaccination. This chain uses TRBV4-3 with TRBJ1-6; D call uncertain. The receptor's source is a young man who received the YFV17D yellow fever vaccine. CDR3 residues: CASSQEVGLPNSPLHF. For the CDR3, the DNA is TGCGCCAGCAGCCAAGAAGTCGGCTTACCTAATTCACCCCTCCACTTT.